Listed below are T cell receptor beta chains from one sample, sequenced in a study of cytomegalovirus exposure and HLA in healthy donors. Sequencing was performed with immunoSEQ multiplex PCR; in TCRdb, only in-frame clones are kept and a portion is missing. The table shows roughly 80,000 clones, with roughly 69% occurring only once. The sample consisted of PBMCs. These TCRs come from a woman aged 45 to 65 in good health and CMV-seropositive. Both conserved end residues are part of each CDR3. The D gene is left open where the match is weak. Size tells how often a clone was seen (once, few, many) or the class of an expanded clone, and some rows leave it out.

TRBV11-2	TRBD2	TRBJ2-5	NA	CASSLGLAETQYF	TGTGCCAGCAGCTTAGGACTAGCGGAGACCCAGTACTTC
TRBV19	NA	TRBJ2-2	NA	CASSDRTGELFF	TGTGCCAGTTCAGACAGGACCGGGGAGCTGTTTTTT
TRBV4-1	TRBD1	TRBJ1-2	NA	CASSHLFRDRESGYGYTF	TGCGCCAGCAGCCATCTCTTCCGGGACAGGGAATCCGGCTATGGCTACACCTTC
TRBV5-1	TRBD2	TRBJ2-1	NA	CASSLPGTSGVSEQFF	TGCGCCAGCAGCTTGCCCGGGACTAGCGGTGTCAGTGAGCAGTTCTTC
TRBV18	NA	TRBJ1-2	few	CASSPREGGVNYGYTF	TGTGCCAGCTCACCCCGGGAGGGAGGCGTTAACTATGGCTACACCTTC
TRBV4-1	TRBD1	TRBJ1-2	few	CASSQPTGAHYGYTF	TGCGCCAGCAGCCAACCTACAGGGGCACACTATGGCTACACCTTC
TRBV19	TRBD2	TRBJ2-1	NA	CASNWAGDYNEQFF	TGTGCCAGTAATTGGGCGGGGGATTACAATGAGCAGTTCTTC
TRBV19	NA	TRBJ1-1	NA	CASSTVYEAFF	TGTGCCAGTAGTACCGTCTATGAAGCTTTCTTT
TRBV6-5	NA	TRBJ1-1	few	CASSYGGTNTEAFF	TGTGCCAGCAGTTATGGGGGGACCAACACTGAAGCTTTCTTT
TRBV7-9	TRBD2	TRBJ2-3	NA	CASSLPGGNTDTQYF	TGTGCCAGCAGCTTACCGGGGGGTAACACAGATACGCAGTATTTT
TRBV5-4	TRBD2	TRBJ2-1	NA	CASSPRGGRDNEQFF	TGTGCCAGCAGCCCGCGGGGGGGCCGGGACAATGAGCAGTTCTTC
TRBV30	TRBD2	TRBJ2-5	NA	CAWSLAGGSYGETQYF	TGTGCCTGGAGTCTGGCGGGGGGCTCCTACGGAGAGACCCAGTACTTC
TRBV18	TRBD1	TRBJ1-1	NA	CASFQDRGTEAFF	TGTGCCAGTTTCCAGGACAGGGGAACTGAAGCTTTCTTT
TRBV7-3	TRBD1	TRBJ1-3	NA	CASSPGGASGNTIYF	TGTGCCAGCAGCCCAGGGGGCGCCTCTGGAAACACCATATATTTT
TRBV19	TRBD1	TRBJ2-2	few	CASSVRPRQGTGELFF	TGTGCCAGTAGTGTTCGACCCCGACAGGGCACCGGGGAGCTGTTTTTT
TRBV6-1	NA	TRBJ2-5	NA	CASSEDPRAQETQYF	TGTGCCAGCAGTGAAGACCCGCGGGCCCAAGAGACCCAGTACTTC
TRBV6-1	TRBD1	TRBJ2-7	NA	CASSLGQGFSEQYF	TGTGCCAGCAGTTTAGGACAGGGTTTTAGCGAGCAGTACTTC
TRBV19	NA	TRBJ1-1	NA	CASRARGQTEAFF	TGTGCCAGTAGAGCGCGGGGGCAAACTGAAGCTTTCTTT
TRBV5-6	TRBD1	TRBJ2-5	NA	CASRSGQGRETQYF	TGTGCCAGCAGGTCGGGACAGGGCCGGGAGACCCAGTACTTC
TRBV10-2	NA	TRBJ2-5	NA	CASSESGQDQETQYF	TGCGCCAGCAGTGAGTCGGGGCAGGACCAAGAGACCCAGTACTTC
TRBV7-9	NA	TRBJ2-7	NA	CASGGTATIYEQYF	TGTGCCAGCGGGGGGACAGCTACTATATACGAGCAGTACTTC
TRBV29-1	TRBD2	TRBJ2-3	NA	CSVATGTSGAWDTQYF	TGCAGCGTGGCGACCGGGACTAGCGGGGCTTGGGATACGCAGTATTTT
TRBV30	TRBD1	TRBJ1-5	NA	CAWTPGQGGQPQHF	TGTGCCTGGACGCCGGGACAGGGCGGTCAGCCCCAGCATTTT
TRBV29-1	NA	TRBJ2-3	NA	CSVLERSTDTQYF	TGCAGCGTCTTGGAGCGGAGCACAGATACGCAGTATTTT
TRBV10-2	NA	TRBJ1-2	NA	CASSEPGLYGYTF	TGCGCCAGCAGTGAGCCGGGACTCTATGGCTACACCTTC
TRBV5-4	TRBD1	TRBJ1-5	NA	CASSLIRDREQPQHF	TGTGCCAGCAGCTTAATCCGGGACAGGGAACAGCCCCAGCATTTT
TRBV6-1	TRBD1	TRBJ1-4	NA	CASSASMTGGFEKLFF	TGTGCCAGCAGTGCCTCTATGACAGGGGGCTTTGAAAAACTGTTTTTT
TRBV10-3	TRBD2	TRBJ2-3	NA	CAISESVAGGSTDTQYF	TGTGCCATCAGTGAGTCGGTAGCGGGGGGAAGCACAGATACGCAGTATTTT
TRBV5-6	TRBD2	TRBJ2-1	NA	CASSLMRGGRYNEQFF	TGTGCCAGCAGCTTGATGCGGGGGGGCCGTTACAATGAGCAGTTCTTC
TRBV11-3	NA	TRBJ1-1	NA	CASSLAPSSKAFF	TGTGCCAGCAGCTTAGCCCCGTCGAGTAAGGCTTTCTTT
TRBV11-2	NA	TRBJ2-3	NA	CASSLDRGDTQYF	TGTGCCAGCAGCTTAGATCGGGGGGATACGCAGTATTTT
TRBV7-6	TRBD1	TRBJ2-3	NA	CASSPIKGAAHTDTQYF	TGTGCCAGCAGCCCAATAAAGGGGGCCGCCCACACAGATACGCAGTATTTT
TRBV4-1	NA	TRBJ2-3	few	CASSQDGGLGRGTDTQYF	TGCGCCAGCAGCCAAGATGGGGGGCTGGGGAGGGGCACAGATACGCAGTATTTT
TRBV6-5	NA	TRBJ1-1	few	CASSYEEGRAFF	TGTGCCAGCAGTTACGAGGAGGGAAGGGCTTTCTTT
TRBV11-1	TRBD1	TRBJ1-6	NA	CASSLDRGNSPLHF	TGTGCCAGCAGCTTAGACAGGGGGAATTCACCCCTCCACTTT
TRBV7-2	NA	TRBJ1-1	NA	CASSLIQAPEAFF	TGTGCCAGCAGCCTCATCCAGGCCCCGGAAGCTTTCTTT
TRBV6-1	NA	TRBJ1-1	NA	CASTPPGSRFGEAFF	TGTGCCAGCACCCCACCGGGGAGTCGGTTTGGTGAAGCTTTCTTT
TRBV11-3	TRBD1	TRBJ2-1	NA	CASSLGDSASYNEQFF	TGTGCCAGCAGCTTAGGGGACAGTGCCTCCTACAATGAGCAGTTCTTC